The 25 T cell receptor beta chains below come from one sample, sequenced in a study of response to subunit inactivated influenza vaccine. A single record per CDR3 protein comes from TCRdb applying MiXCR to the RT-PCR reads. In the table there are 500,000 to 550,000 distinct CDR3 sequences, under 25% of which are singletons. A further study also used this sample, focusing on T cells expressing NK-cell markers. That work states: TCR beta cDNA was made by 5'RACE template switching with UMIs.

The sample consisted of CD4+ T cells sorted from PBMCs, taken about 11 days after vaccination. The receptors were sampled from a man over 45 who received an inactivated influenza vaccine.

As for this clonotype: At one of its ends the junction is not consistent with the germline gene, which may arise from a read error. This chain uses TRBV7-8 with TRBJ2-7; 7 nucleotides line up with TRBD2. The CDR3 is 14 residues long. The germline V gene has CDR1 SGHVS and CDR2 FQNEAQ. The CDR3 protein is CASSSEAKGNRGEF. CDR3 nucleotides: TGTGCCAGCAGCTCGGAGGCCAAAGGGAACCGGGGGGAGTTC.

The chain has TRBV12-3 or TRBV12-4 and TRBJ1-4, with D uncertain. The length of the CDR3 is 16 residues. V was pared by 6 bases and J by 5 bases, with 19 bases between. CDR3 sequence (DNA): TGTGCCAGCAGCTCTGGGAAAAATGCCCAAAATGAAAAACTGTTTTTT. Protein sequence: CASSSGKNAQNEKLFF.

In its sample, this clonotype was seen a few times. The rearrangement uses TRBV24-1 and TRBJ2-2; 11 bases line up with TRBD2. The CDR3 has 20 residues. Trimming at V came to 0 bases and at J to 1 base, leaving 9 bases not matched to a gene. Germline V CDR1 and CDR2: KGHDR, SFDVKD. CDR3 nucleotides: TGTGCCACCAGTGATTTGCCAGGCGTTGGGACTAGCGGGAACACCGGGGAGCTGTTTTTT. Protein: CATSDLPGVGTSGNTGELFF.

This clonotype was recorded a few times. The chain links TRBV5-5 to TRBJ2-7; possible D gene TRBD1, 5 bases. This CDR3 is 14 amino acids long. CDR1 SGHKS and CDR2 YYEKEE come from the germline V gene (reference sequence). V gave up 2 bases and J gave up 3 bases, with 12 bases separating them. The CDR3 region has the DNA TGTGCCAGCAGCTTTTTCCAGGGTGGCTACGAGCAGTACTTC. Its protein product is CASSFFQGGYEQYF.

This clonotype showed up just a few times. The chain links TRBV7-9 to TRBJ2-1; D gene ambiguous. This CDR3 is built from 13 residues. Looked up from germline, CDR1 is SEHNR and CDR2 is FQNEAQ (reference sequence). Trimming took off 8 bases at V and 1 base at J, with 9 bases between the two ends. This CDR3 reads CASRLGSYNEQFF. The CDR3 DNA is TGTGCCAGCCGGCTTGGGTCCTACAATGAGCAGTTCTTC. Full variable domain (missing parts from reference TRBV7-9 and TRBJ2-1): DTGVSQNPRHKITKRGQNVTFRCDPISEHNRLYWYRQTLGQGPEFLTYFQNEAQLEKSRLLSDRFSAERPKGSFSTLEIQRTEQGDSAMYLCASRLGSYNEQFFGPGTRLTVL.

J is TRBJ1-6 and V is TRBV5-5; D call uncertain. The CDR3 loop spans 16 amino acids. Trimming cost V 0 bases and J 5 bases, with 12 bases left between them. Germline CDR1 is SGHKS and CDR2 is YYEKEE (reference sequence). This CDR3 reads CASSLGILPDNSPLHF. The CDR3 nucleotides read TGTGCCAGCAGCTTGGGCATTTTACCGGATAATTCACCCCTCCACTTT. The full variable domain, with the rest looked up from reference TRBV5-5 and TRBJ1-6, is DAGVTQSPTHLIKTRGQQVTLRCSPISGHKSVSWYQQVLGQGPQFIFQYYEKEERGRGNFPDRFSARQFPNYSSELNVNALLLGDSALYLCASSLGILPDNSPLHFGNGTRLTVT.

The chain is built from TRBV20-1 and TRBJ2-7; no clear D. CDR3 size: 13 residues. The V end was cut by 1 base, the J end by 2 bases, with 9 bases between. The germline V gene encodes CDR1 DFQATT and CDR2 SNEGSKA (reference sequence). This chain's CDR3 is CSARVGPAYEQYF. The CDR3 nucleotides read TGCAGTGCTAGAGTGGGTCCGGCCTACGAGCAGTACTTC.

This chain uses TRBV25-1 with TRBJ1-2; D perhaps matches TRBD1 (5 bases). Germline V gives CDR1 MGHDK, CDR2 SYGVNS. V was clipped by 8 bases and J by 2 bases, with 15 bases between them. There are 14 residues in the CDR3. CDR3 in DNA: TGTGCCAGCGGGCAGGGTGGATTAAACTATGGCTACACCTTC. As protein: CASGQGGLNYGYTF.

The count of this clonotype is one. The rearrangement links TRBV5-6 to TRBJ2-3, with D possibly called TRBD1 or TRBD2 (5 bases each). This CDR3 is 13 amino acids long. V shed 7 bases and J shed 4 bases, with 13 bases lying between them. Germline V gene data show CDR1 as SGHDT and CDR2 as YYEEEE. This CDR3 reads CASLRAGPDTQYF. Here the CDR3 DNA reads TGTGCCAGCTTGAGGGCAGGGCCAGATACGCAGTATTTT.

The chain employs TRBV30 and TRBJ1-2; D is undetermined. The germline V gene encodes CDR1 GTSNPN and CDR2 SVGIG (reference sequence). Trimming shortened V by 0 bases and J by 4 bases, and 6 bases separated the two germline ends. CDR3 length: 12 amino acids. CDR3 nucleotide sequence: TGTGCCTGGAGTGTTAACAGCTATGGCTACACCTTC. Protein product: CAWSVNSYGYTF. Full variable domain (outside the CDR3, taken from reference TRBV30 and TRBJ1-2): SQTIHQWPATLVQPVGSPLSLECTVEGTSNPNLYWYRQAAGRGLQLLFYSVGIGQISSEVPQNLSASRPQDRQFILSSKKLLLSDSGFYLCAWSVNSYGYTFGSGTRLTVV.

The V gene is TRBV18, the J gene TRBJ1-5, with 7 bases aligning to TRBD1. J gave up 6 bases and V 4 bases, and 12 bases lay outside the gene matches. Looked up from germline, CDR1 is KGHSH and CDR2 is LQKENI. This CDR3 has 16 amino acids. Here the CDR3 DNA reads TGTGCCAGCTCACTTTCAACAGGGGTGGGAAGTCAGCCCCAGCATTTT. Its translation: CASSLSTGVGSQPQHF.

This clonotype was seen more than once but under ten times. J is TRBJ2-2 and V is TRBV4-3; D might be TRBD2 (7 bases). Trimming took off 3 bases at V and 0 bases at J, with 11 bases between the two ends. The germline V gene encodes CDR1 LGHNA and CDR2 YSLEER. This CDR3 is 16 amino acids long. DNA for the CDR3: TGCGCCAGCAGCCAGGGGGGGCACTCGAACACCGGGGAGCTGTTTTTT. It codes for CASSQGGHSNTGELFF.

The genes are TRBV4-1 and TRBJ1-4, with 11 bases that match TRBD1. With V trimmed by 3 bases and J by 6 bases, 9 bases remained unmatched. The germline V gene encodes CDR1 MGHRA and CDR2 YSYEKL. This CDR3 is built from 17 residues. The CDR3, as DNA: TGCGCCAGCAGCCATAGGGACAGGGGGTTTCGTGATGAAAAACTGTTTTTT. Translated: CASSHRDRGFRDEKLFF.

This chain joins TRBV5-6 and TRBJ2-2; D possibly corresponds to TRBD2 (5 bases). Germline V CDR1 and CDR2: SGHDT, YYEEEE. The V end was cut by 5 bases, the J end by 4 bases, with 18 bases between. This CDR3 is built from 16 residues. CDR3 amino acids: CASSPLVGAGTGELFF. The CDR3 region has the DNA TGTGCCAGCAGTCCCCTGGTGGGAGCTGGCACCGGGGAGCTGTTTTTT.

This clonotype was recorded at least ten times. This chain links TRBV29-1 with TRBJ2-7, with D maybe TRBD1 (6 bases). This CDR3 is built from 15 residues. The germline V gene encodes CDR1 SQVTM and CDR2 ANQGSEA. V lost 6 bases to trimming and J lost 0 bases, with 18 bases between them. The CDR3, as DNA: TGCAGCGTCCATGATCGGCAGGGGAGCTCCTACGAGCAGTACTTC. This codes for CSVHDRQGSSYEQYF.

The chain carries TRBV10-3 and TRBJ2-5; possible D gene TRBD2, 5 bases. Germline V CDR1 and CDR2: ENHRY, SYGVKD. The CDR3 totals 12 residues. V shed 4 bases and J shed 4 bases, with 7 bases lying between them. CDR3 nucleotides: TGTGCCATCAGTGGCGGACTAGAGACCCAGTACTTC. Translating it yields CAISGGLETQYF.

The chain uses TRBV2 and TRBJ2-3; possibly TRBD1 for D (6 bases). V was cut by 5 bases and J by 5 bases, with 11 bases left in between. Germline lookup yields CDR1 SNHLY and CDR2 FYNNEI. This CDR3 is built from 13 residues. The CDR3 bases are TGTGCCAGCAGTACTCGAGGGGGAGATACGCAGTATTTT. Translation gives CASSTRGGDTQYF.

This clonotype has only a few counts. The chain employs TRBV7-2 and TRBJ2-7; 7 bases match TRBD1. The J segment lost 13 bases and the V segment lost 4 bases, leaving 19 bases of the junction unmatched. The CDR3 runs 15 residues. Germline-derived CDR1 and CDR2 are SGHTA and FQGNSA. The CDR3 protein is CASSYYFGQEAEEYF. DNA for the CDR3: TGTGCCAGCAGCTACTACTTTGGACAGGAAGCCGAGGAATACTTC.

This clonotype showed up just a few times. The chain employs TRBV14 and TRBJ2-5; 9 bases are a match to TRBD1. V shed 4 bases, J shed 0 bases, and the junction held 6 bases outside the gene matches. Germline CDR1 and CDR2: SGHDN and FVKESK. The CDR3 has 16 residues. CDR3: CASSLQGAKYQETQYF. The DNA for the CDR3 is TGTGCCAGCAGCCTACAGGGGGCAAAGTACCAAGAGACCCAGTACTTC.

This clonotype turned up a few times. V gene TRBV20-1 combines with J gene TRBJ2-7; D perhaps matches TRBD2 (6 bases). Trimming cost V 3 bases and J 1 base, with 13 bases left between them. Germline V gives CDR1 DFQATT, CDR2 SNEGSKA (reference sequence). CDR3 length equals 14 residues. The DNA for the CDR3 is TGCAGTGCTAGTAGATCGGGGGTATCCTACGAGCAGTACTTC. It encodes CSASRSGVSYEQYF.

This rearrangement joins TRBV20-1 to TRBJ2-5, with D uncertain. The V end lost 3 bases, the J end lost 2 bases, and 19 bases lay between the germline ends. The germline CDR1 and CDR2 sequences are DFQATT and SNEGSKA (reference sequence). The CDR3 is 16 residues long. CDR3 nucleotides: TGCAGTGCTAGGCTGCTACTTGGACCGACACAAGAGACCCAGTACTTC. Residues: CSARLLLGPTQETQYF.

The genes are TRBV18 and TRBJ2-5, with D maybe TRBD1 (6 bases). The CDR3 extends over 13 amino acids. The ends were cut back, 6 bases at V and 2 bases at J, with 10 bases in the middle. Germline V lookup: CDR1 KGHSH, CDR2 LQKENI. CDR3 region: CASSDRRQETQYF. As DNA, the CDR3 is TGTGCCAGCTCGGACAGACGACAAGAGACCCAGTACTTC.

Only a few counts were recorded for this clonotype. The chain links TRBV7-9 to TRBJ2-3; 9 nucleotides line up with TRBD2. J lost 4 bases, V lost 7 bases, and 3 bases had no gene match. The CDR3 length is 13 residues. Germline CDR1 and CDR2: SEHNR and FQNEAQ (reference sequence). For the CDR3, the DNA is TGTGCCAGCAAGGCTAGCGGGGCAGATACGCAGTATTTT. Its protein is CASKASGADTQYF.

The CDR3: CASSSQGGTVSYEQYF. The CDR3 DNA reads TGTGCCAGCAGCAGCCAGGGAGGGACGGTGTCCTACGAGCAGTACTTC. The chain couples TRBV11-2 to TRBJ2-7; TRBD2 aligns across 7 bases. The V and J ends lost 5 bases and 1 base, in that order; junction bases with no gene match: 11. Germline V gene lookup returns CDR1 SGHAT and CDR2 FQNNGV. CDR3 length equals 16 residues.

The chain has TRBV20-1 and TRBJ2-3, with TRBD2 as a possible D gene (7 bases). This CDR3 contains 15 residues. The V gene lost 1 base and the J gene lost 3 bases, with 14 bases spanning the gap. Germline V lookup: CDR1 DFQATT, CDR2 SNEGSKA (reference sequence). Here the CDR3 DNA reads TGCAGTGCTAGAGCCCCTAGGGGGGGAACAGATACGCAGTATTTT. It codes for CSARAPRGGTDTQYF.